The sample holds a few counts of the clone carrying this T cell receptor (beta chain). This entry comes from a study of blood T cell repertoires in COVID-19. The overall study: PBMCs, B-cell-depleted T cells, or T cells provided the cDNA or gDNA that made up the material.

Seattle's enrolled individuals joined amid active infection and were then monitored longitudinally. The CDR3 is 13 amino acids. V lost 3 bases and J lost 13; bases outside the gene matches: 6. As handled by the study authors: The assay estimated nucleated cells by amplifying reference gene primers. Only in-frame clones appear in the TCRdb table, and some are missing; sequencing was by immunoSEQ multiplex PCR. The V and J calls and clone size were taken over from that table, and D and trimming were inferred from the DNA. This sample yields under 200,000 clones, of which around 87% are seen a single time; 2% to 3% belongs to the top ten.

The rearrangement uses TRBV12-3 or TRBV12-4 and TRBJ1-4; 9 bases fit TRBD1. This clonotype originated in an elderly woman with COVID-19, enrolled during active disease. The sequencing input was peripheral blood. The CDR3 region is CASSLGDREGLFF. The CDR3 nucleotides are TGTGCCAGCAGTTTGGGGGACAGGGAGGGACTGTTTTTT.